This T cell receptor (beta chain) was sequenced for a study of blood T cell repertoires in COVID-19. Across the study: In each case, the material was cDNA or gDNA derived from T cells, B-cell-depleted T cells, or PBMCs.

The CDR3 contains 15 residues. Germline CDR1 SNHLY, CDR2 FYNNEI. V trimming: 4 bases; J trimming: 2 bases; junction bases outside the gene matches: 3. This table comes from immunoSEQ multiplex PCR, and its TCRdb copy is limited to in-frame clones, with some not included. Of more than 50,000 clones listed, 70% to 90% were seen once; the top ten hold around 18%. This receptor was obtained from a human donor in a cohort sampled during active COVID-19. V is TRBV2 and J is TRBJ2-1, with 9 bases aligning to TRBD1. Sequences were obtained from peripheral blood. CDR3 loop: CASSAGTGPYNEQFF. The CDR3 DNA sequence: TGTGCCAGCAGTGCCGGGACAGGGCCCTACAATGAGCAGTTCTTC.